Below, one TCR beta chain is given with its context. Its antigen is still unknown. V gave up 1 base and J gave up 4 bases, with 7 bases separating them. CDR3 size: 13 residues. The germline V gene encodes CDR1 LNHNV and CDR2 YYDKDF (reference sequence). This sample was taken from a study of radiotherapy plus CTLA-4 blockade in lung cancer. Study-wide background: Disease control was present in 30% to 40% of patients, and objective responses in under 20%.

Using immunoSEQ multiplex PCR, the repertoire was profiled, and TCRdb retains in-frame clones only, with some absent. The table lists 90,000 to 100,000 clones, around 83% of them singletons. Study-wide findings and caveats: Expansion of tumor-derived TCR clones was observed in blood after radiotherapy plus ipilimumab.

The receptor was isolated from a human donor with non-small cell lung cancer that progressed on radiotherapy plus ipilimumab. The specimen was peripheral blood, collected from a patient treated with radiotherapy plus ipilimumab. This rearrangement joins TRBV15 to TRBJ1-1; no definite D call. The CDR3, as DNA: TGTGCCACCAGCAGAGGTGAGGGCACTGAAGCTTTCTTT. Protein: CATSRGEGTEAFF.